This TCR beta chain was sequenced during a study of T cells in Graves' hyperthyroidism and ophthalmopathy. Hyperthyroidism of Graves' type that showed no ophthalmopathy progression within 18 months was stable. Aged 18 to 65, the patients had hyperthyroidism that was newly diagnosed and had lasted under 2 months. Diagnosis relied on clinical symptoms, serum thyroxine and TRAb, thyroid ultrasound and orbital computed tomography. Germline V lookup: CDR1 SGHRS, CDR2 YFSETQ. The CDR3 is 17 amino acids. V dropped 2 bases and J dropped 7; count of bases not matched to a gene: 6. This clonotype was seen more than once but under ten times. What was amplified from RNA transcripts were TCR beta CDR3 regions. The study used the HTBI primer set for a first-round RT-PCR of the TCR CDR3. A single record per CDR3 protein comes from TCRdb applying MiXCR to the multiplex PCR reads. Of about 680,000 distinct CDR3 sequences listed, approximately 40% are singletons.

The source is a woman in her forties with Graves' hyperthyroidism. The sequencing sample was made of blood. J is TRBJ2-2 and V is TRBV5-1; 15 bases map to TRBD2. The CDR3 protein is CASSFGLAGGPGGELFF. The CDR3 DNA sequence: TGCGCCAGCAGCTTTGGACTAGCGGGAGGGCCCGGCGGGGAGCTGTTTTTT.